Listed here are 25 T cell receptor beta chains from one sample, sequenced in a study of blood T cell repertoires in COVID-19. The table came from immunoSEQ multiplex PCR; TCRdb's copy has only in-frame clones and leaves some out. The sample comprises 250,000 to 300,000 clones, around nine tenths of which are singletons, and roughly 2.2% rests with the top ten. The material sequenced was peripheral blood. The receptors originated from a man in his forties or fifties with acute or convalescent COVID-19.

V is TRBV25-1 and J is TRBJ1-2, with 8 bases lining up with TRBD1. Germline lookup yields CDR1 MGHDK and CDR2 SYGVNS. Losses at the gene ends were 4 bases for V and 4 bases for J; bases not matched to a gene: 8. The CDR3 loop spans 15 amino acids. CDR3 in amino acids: CASSGSRGLLYGYTF. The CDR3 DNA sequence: TGTGCCAGCAGTGGCAGCAGGGGGCTACTCTATGGCTACACCTTC.

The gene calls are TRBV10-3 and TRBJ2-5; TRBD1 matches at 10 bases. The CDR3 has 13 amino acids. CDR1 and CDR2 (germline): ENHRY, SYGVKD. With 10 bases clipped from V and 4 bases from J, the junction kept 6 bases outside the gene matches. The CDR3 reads CASGDRGLETQYF. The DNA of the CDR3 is TGTGCCAGCGGGGACAGGGGATTAGAGACCCAGTACTTC.

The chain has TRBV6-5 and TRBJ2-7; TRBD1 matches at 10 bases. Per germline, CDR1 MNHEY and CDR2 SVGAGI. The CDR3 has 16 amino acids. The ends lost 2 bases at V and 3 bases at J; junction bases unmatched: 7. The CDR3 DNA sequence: TGTGCCAGCAGTTACGCGGACAGGGGGGTGGGCTACGAGCAGTACTTC. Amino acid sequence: CASSYADRGVGYEQYF.

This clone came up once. In DNA, the CDR3 is TGCAGCGCAGGGACTAGCTCCTACAATGAGCAGTTCTTC. Translating it yields CSAGTSSYNEQFF. The V gene is TRBV29-1, the J gene TRBJ2-1; 8 bases match TRBD2. The CDR3 has 13 residues. Unmatched junction bases numbered 2, after V lost 7 bases and J lost 0 bases. CDR1 is SQVTM and CDR2 is ANQGSEA in the germline V gene.

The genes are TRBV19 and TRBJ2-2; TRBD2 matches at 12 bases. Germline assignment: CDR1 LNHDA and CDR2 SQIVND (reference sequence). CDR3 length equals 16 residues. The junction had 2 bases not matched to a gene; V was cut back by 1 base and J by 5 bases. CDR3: CASSIGGLAGTGELFF. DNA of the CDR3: TGTGCCAGTAGTATAGGCGGACTAGCGGGGACCGGGGAGCTGTTTTTT.

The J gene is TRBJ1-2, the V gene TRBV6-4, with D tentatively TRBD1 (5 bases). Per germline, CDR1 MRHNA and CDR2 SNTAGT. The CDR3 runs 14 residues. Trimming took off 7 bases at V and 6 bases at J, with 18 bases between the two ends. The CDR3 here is CASKVTQGSNGYTF. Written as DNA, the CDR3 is TGTGCCAGCAAAGTGACGCAGGGCAGCAATGGCTACACCTTC.

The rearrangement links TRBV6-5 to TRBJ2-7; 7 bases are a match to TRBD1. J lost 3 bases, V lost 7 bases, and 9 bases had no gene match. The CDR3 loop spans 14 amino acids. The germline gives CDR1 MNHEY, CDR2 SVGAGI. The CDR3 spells CASTAPRTGYEQYF. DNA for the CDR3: TGTGCCAGCACCGCCCCCCGGACAGGCTACGAGCAGTACTTC.

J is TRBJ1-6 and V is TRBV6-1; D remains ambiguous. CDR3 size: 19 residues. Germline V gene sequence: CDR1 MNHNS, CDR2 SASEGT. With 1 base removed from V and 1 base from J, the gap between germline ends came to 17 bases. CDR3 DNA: TGTGCCAGCAGTGAAGGAGAGCCTTATTCGGGTTCCTATAATTCACCCCTCCACTTT. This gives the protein CASSEGEPYSGSYNSPLHF.

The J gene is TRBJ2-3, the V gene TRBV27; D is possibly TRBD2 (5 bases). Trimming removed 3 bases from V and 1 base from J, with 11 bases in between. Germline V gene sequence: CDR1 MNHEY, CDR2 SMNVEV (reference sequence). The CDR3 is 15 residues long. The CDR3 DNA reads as TGTGCCAGCAGTTTCTGGGCGGGCGGCACAGATACGCAGTATTTT. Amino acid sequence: CASSFWAGGTDTQYF.

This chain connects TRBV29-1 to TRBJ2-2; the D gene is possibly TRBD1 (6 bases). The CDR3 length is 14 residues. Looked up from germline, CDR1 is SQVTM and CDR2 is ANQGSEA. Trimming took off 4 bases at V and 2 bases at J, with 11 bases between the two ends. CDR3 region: CSVAPGTNTGELFF. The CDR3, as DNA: TGCAGCGTTGCTCCAGGGACAAACACCGGGGAGCTGTTTTTT.

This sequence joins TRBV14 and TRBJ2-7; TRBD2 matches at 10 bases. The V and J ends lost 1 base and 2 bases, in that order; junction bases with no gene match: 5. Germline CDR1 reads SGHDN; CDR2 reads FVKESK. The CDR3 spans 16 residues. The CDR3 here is CASSQVSGGHPYEQYF. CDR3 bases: TGTGCCAGCAGCCAAGTTAGCGGGGGGCACCCCTACGAGCAGTACTTC.

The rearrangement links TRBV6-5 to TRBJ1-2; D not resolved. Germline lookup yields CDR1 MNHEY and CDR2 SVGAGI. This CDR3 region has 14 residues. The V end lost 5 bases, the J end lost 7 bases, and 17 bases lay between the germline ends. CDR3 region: CASSPSTSLVGYTF. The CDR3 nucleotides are TGTGCCAGCAGTCCCTCGACAAGTTTGGTTGGCTACACCTTC.

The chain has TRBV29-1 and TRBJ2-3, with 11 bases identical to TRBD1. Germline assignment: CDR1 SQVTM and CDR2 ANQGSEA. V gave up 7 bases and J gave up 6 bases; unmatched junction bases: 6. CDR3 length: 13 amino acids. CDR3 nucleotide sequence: TGCAGCGGCCGCGGACAGGGGGCGGATACGCAGTATTTT. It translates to CSGRGQGADTQYF.

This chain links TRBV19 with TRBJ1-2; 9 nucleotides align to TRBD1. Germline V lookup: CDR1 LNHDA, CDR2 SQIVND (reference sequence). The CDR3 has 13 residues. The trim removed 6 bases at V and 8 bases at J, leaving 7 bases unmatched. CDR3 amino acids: CASRIGTGLGYTF. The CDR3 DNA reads TGTGCCAGTAGAATCGGGACAGGGTTAGGCTACACCTTC.

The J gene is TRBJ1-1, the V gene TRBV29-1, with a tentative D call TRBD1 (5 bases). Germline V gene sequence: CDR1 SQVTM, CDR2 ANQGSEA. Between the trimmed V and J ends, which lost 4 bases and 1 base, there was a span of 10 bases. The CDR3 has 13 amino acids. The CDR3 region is CSVAGRANTEAFF. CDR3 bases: TGCAGCGTTGCAGGCAGGGCGAACACTGAAGCTTTCTTT.

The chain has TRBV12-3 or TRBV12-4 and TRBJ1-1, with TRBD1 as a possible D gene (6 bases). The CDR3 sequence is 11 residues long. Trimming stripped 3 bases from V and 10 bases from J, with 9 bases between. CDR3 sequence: CASSFRTAAFF. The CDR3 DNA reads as TGTGCCAGCAGTTTTAGGACAGCAGCTTTCTTT.

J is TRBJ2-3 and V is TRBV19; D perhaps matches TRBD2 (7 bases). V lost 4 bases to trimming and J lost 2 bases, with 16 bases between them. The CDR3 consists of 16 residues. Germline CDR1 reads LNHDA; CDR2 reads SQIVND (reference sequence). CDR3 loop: CASSTLGGGSTDTQYF. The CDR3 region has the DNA TGTGCCAGTAGTACCCTTGGGGGGGGCTCCACAGATACGCAGTATTTT.

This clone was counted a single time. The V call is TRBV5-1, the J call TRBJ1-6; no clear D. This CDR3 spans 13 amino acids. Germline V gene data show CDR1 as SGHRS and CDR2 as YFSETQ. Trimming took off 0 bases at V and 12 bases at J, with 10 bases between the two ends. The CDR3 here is CASSLASEGPLHF. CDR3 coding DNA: TGCGCCAGCAGCTTGGCCTCCGAGGGACCCCTCCACTTT.

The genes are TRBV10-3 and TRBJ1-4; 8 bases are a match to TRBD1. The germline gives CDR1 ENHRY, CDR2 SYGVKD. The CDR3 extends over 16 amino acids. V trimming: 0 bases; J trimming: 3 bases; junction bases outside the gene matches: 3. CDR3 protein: CAISESGTGSNEKLFF. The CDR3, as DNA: TGTGCCATCAGTGAGTCTGGGACAGGTTCTAATGAAAAACTGTTTTTT.

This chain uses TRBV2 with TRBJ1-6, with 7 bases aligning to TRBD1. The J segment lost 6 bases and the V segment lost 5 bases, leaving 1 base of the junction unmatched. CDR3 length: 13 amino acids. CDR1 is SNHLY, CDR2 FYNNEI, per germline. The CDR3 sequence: CASSQGVNSPLHF. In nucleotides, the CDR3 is TGTGCCAGCAGTCAGGGGGTTAATTCACCCCTCCACTTT.

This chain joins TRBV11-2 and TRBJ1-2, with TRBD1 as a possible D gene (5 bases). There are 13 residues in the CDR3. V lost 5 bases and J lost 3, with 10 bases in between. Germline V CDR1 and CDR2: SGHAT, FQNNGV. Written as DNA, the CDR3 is TGTGCCAGCAGCCCAGGGTGGGACTATGGCTACACCTTC. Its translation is CASSPGWDYGYTF.

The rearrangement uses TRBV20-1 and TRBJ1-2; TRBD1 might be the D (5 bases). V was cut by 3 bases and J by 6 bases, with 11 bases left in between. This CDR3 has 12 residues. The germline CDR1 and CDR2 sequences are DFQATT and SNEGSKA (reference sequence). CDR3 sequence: CSASGRENGYTF. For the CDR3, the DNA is TGCAGTGCTAGTGGCAGGGAAAATGGCTACACCTTC.

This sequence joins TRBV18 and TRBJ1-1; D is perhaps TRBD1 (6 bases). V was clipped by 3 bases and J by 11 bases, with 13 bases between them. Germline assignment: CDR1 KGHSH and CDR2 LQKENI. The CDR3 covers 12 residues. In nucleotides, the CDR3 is TGTGCCAGCTCACCCACGGGGGGGGGCGCTTTCTTT. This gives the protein CASSPTGGGAFF.

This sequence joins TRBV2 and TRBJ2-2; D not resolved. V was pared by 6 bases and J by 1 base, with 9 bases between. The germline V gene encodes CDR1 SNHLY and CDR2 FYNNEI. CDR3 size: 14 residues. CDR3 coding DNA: TGTGCCAGCAGCTTAAATAGGAACACCGGGGAGCTGTTTTTT. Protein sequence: CASSLNRNTGELFF.

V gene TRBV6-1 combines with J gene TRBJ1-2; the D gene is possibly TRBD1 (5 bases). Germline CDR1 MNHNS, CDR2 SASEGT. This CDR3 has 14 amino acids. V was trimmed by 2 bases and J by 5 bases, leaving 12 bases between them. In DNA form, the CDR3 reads TGTGCCAGCAGTGAATGGGGGGGTGTGTATGGCTACACCTTC. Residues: CASSEWGGVYGYTF.